Sequencing of this T cell receptor (beta chain) was carried out in a study of CD8+ T cells in alopecia areata. As the sequencing template, cDNA was produced by extracting RNA and reverse transcribing it. The assay was immunoSEQ multiplex PCR, and TCRdb's table has in-frame clones only and misses some. The sample lists around 65,000 clones, about half occurring once. Per the germline V gene, CDR1 is LGHNA and CDR2 is YSLEER. CDR3 length: 17 residues. V lost 0 bases and J lost 5, with 20 bases in between. The sequence derives from a human donor with alopecia areata. The source was CD8+ T cells sorted from blood, collected at week 0. The chain uses TRBV4-3 and TRBJ2-7, with a weak D call TRBD2 (6 bases). CDR3 region: CASSQDSAGPIGHEQYF. In DNA form, the CDR3 reads TGCGCCAGCAGCCAAGATAGCGCGGGACCGATCGGCCACGAGCAGTACTTC.